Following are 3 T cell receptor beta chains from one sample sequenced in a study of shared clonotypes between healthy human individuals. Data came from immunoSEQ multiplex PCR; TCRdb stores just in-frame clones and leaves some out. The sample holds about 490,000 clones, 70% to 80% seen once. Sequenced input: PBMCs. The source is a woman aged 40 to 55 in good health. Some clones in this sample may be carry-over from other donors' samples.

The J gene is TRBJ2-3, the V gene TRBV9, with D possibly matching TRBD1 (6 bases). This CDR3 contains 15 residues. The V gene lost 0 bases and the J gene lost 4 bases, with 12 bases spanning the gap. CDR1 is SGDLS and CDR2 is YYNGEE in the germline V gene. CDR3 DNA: TGTGCCAGCAGCGTAGGCAGGGGCGGCCCAGATACGCAGTATTTT. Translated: CASSVGRGGPDTQYF.

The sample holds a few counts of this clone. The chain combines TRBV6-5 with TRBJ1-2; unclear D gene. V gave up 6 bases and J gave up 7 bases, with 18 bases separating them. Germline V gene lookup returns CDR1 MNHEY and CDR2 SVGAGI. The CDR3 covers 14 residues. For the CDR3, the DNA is TGTGCCAGCAGGCGAGAGGGAGGGATAGGTGGCTACACCTTC. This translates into CASRREGGIGGYTF.

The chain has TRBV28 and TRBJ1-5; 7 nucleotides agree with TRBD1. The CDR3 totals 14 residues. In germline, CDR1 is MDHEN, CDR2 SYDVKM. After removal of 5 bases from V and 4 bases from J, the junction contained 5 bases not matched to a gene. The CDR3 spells CASSPAGGNQPQHF. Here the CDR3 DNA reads TGTGCCAGCAGTCCAGCAGGGGGGAATCAGCCCCAGCATTTT.